This T cell receptor (beta chain) was sequenced in a study of vaccination effects on CD4 cells after COVID-19. Study overall: Participants each got two BNT162b2 or mRNA-1273 vaccine doses. Study-wide findings and caveats: Marked clonal contraction was seen late after vaccination (in both infection- and vaccine-induced clones). Of the vaccine-induced clones from healthy vaccinees, merely 1 of 255 recognized common cold coronaviruses as well. Researchers reported few convalescent patients and no early post-infection timepoints in the study.

With the ViraFEST assay, the study expanded antigen-specific CD4+ T cells using viral peptide pools, then sequenced them. Isolation of CD4+ T cells took place after nine to ten days of culture. The vaccine recipients had no prior SARS-CoV-2 infection, with negative nucleocapsid antibodies. Measured with immunoSEQ multiplex PCR; TCRdb has only the in-frame clones, and not every one. Of 41,000 or so clones listed, more than 60% are singletons. Comments on this clone: Its matching antigen is unknown.

The CDR3 extends over 12 amino acids. V was cut by 5 bases and J by 5 bases, with 12 bases left in between. Looked up from germline, CDR1 is SQVTM and CDR2 is ANQGSEA. The chain couples TRBV29-1 to TRBJ2-5; the D call may be TRBD1 or TRBD2 (6 bases each). The sequenced sample was CD4+ T cells from PBMCs cultured with HCoV-OC43 spike peptides, obtained before COVID-19 vaccination. Subset meaning: HCoV-OC43 spike overlapping peptide pool stimulation. The receptor was derived from a human donor who received a COVID-19 vaccine. CDR3 nucleotide sequence: TGCAGCGTTTCCGGGGGCGCCGAGACCCAGTACTTC. It specifies CSVSGGAETQYF.